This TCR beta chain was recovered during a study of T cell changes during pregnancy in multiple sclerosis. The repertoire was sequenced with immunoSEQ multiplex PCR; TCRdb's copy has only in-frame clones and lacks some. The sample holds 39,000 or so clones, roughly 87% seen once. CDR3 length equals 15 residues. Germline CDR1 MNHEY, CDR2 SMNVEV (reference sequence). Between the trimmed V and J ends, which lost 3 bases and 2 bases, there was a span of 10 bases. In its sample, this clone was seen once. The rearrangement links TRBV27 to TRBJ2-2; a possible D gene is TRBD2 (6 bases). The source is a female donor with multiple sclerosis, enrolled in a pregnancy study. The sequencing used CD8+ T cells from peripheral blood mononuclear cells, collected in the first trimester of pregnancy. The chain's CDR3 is CASSFVADNTGELFF. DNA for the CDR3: TGTGCCAGCAGTTTTGTAGCGGACAACACCGGGGAGCTGTTTTTT.